This T cell receptor (beta chain) was retrieved from a study of blood T cell repertoires in COVID-19. Study-wide background: From the United States, Italy and Spain came samples of acute and convalescent COVID-19.

Allocation to cohorts depended on clinical history reported by the participants. The authors' processing: How many nucleated cells were present was estimated from reference gene primer amplification. Here immunoSEQ multiplex PCR was the method, and the copy in TCRdb shows in-frame clones only, minus some. V and J calls and clone size are copied from that table; D and trimming were computed from the DNA. The sample has some 250,000 clones, 70% to 90% seen once; the top ten hold about 14%. Sequencing was performed on PBMCs or T cells enriched from blood (not recorded which). This TCR was recovered from a man between 18 and 29 years old who had recovered from COVID-19.

The CDR3 is CASRSSRTGANEQYF. Here the CDR3 DNA reads TGTGCCAGCAGGTCCTCCCGGACAGGGGCCAACGAGCAGTACTTC. The J gene is TRBJ2-7, the V gene TRBV6-5; 9 positions match TRBD1. This CDR3 spans 15 amino acids. The germline CDR1 and CDR2 sequences are MNHEY and SVGAGI. J gave up 5 bases and V 6 bases, and 11 bases lay outside the gene matches.